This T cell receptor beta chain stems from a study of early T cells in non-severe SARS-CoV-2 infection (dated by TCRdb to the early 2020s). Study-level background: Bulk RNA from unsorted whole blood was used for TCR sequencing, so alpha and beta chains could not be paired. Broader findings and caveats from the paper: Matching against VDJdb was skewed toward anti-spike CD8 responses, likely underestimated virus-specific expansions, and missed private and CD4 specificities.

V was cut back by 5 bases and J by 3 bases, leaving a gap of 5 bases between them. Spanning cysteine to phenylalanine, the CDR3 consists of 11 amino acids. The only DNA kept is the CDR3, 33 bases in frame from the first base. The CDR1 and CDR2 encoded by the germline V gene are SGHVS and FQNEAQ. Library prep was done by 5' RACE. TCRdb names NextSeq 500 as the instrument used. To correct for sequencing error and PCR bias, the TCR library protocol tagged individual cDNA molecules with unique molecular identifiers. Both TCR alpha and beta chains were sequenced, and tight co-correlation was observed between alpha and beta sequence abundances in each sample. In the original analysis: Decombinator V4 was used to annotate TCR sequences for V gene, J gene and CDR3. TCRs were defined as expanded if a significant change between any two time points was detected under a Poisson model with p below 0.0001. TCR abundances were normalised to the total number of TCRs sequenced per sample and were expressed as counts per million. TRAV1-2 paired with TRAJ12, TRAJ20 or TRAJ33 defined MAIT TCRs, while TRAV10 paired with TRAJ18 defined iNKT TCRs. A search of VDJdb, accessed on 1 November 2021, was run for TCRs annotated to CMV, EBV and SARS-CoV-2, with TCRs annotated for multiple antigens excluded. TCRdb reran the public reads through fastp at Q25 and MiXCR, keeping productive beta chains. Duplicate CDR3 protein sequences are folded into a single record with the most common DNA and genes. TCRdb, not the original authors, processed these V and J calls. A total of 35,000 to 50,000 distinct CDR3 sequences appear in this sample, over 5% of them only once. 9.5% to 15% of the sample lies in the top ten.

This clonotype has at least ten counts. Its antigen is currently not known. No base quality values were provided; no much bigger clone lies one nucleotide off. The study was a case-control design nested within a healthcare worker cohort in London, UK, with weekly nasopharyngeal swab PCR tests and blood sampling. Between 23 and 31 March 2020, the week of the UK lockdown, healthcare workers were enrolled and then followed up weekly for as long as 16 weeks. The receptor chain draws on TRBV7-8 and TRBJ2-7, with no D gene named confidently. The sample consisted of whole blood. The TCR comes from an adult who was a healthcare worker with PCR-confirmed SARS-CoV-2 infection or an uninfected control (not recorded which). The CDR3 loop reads CASSPGYEQYF. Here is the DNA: TGTGCCAGCAGCCCTGGCTACGAGCAGTACTTC.